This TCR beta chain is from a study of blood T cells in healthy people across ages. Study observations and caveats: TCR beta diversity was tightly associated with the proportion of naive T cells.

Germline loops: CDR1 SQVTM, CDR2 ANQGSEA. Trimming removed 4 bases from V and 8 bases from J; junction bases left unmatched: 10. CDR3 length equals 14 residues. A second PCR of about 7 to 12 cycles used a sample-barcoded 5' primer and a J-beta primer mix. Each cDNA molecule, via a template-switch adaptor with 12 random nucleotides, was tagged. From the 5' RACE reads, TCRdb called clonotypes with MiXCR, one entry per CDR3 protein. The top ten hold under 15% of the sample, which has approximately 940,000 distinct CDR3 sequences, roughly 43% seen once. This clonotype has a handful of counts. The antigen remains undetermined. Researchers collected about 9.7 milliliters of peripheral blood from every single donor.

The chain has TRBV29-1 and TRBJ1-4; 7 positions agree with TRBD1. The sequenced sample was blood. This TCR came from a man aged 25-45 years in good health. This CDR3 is CSVVEGAVKEKLFF. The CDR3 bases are TGCAGCGTTGTTGAGGGGGCGGTTAAAGAAAAACTGTTTTTT.